This entry lists 8 T cell receptor beta chains sequenced from one sample in a study of shared clonotypes between healthy human individuals. Repertoires were generated with immunoSEQ multiplex PCR, while TCRdb's copy carries only in-frame clones and drops some. The data contain approximately 470,000 clones, approximately 78% of them singletons. The sample consisted of PBMCs. These receptors were collected from a woman between 40 and 50 years old in good health. Some clones in this sample may be carry-over from other donors' samples.

V usage is TRBV4-1 and J usage is TRBJ2-1, with D possibly TRBD2 on 6 matching bases. The CDR3 has 15 residues. Per germline, CDR1 MGHRA and CDR2 YSYEKL. Trimming removed 2 bases from V and 6 bases from J, with 14 bases in between. The CDR3 here is CASSQTRDSINEQFF. Here the CDR3 DNA reads TGCGCCAGCAGCCAAACGAGGGACTCGATCAATGAGCAGTTCTTC.

The chain carries TRBV5-1 and TRBJ1-4; a possible D gene is TRBD1 (5 bases). The CDR3 totals 15 residues. V lost 1 base, J lost 4 bases, and 11 bases lay in between. Looked up from germline, CDR1 is SGHRS and CDR2 is YFSETQ. CDR3 in DNA: TGCGCCAGCAGCTTGAGAGGTGGGGGTAATGAAAAACTGTTTTTT. Protein sequence: CASSLRGGGNEKLFF.

CDR3 loop: CASSSGLAGGYNEQFF. CDR3 nucleotide sequence: TGTGCCAGCAGCTCGGGACTAGCGGGAGGGTACAATGAGCAGTTCTTC. V gene TRBV13 combines with J gene TRBJ2-1, with 16 bases lining up with TRBD2. Germline assignment: CDR1 PRHDT and CDR2 FYEKMQ (reference sequence). This CDR3 is built from 16 residues. After removal of 4 bases from V and 4 bases from J, the junction contained 1 base not matched to a gene.

This rearrangement joins TRBV14 to TRBJ1-1, with 7 bases aligning to TRBD1. In germline, CDR1 is SGHDN, CDR2 FVKESK. This CDR3 has 15 residues. Unmatched junction bases numbered 6, after V lost 0 bases and J lost 5 bases. CDR3 protein: CASSQDWDSTTEAFF. The CDR3 DNA reads TGTGCCAGCAGCCAAGACTGGGACAGCACAACTGAAGCTTTCTTT.

This rearrangement joins TRBV7-2 to TRBJ1-3; D uncertain. Trimming removed 5 bases at V and 0 bases at J, with 11 bases between. The CDR3 contains 15 residues. In germline, CDR1 is SGHTA, CDR2 FQGNSA. The CDR3 DNA sequence: TGTGCCAGCAGCCGCTCAGTGGGCTCTGGAAACACCATATATTTT. The encoded protein is CASSRSVGSGNTIYF.

The V call is TRBV18, the J call TRBJ2-4; D is undetermined. Trimming shortened V by 2 bases and J by 6 bases, and 11 bases separated the two germline ends. The V gene's germline CDR1 is KGHSH and CDR2 LQKENI. The CDR3 extends over 14 amino acids. As DNA, the CDR3 is TGTGCCAGCTCACCAGGGGTGGGCGGAAACATTCAGTACTTC. Protein: CASSPGVGGNIQYF.

Turning to this clone: The same CDR3 can be traced to other DNA sequences in this sample. The chain links TRBV19 to TRBJ2-3; no definite D call. In germline, CDR1 is LNHDA, CDR2 SQIVND (reference sequence). CDR3 length: 13 residues. Trimming stripped 1 base from V and 0 bases from J, with 2 bases between. The CDR3 DNA reads TGTGCCAGTAGTATAGCTAGCACAGATACGCAGTATTTT. Translation gives CASSIASTDTQYF.

V is TRBV2 and J is TRBJ1-4; D ambiguous. Germline V gives CDR1 SNHLY, CDR2 FYNNEI. Deletions cut 4 bases from V and 5 bases from J, with 11 bases between. The CDR3 runs 14 residues. CDR3 sequence reads: CASSGGRPNEKLFF. In DNA form, the CDR3 reads TGTGCCAGCAGTGGAGGCAGGCCGAATGAAAAACTGTTTTTT.